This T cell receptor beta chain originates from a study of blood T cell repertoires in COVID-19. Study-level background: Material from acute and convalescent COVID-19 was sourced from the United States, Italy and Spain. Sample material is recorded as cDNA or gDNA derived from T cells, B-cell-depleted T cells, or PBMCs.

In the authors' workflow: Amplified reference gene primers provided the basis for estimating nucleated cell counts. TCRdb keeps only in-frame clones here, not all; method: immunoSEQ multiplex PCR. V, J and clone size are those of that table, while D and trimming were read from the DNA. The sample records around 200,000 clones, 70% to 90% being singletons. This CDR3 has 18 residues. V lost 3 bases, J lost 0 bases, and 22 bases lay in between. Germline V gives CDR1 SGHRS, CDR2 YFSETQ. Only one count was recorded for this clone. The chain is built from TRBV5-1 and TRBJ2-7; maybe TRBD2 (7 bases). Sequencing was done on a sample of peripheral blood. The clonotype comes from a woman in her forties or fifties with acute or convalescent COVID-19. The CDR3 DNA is TGCGCCAGCAGCTGGAGCTCGTATGGCGGGGGCAGCTCCTACGAGCAGTACTTC. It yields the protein CASSWSSYGGGSSYEQYF.